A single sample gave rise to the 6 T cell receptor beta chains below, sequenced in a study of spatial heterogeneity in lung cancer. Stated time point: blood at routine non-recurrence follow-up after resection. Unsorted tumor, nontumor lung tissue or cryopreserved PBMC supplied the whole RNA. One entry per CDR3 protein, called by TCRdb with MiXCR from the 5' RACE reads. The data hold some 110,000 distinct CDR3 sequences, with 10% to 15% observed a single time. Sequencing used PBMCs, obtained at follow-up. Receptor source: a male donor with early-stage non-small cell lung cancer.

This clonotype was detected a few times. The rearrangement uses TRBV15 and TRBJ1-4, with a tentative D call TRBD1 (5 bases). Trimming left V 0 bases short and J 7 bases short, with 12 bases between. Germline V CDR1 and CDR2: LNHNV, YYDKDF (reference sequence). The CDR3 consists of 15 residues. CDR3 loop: CATSRDYSGGEKLFF. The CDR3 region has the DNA TGTGCCACCAGCAGAGATTATTCGGGGGGTGAAAAACTGTTTTTT. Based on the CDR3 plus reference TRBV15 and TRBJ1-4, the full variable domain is DAMVIQNPRYQVTQFGKPVTLSCSQTLNHNVMYWYQQKSSQAPKLLFHYYDKDFNNEADTPDNFQSRRPNTSFCFLDIRSPGLGDTAMYLCATSRDYSGGEKLFFGSGTQLSVL.

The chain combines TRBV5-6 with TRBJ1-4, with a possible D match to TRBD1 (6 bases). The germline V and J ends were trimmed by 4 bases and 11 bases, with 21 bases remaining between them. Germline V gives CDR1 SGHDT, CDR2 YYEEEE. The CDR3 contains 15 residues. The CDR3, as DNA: TGTGCCAGCAGCATTCTCGACAGGCCCGAACTGAAACTGTTTTTT. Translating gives CASSILDRPELKLFF.

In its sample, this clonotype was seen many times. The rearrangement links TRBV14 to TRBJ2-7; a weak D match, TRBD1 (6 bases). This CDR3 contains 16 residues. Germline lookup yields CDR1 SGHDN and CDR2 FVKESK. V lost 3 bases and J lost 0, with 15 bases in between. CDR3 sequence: CASSQLMGASSYEQYF. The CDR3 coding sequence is TGTGCCAGCAGCCAGCTTATGGGGGCGAGCTCCTACGAGCAGTACTTC.

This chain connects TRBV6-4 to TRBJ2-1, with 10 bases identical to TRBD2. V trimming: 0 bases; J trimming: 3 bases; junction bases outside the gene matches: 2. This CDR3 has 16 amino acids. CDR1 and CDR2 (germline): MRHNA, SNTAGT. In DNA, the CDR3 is TGTGCCAGCAGTGACTCTCCTAGCGGGGGCTACAATGAGCAGTTCTTC. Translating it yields CASSDSPSGGYNEQFF.

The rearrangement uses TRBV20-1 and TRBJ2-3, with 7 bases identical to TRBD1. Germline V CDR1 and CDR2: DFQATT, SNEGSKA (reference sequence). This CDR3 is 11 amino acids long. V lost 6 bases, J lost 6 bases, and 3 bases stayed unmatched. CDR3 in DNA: TGCAGTGCGGACAGGTTGGATACGCAGTATTTT. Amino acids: CSADRLDTQYF.

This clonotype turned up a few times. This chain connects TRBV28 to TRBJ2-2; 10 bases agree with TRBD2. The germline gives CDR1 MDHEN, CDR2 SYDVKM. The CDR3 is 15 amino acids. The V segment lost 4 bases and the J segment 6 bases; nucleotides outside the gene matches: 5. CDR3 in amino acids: CASSWSGGASGELFF. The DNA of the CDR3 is TGTGCCAGCAGTTGGAGCGGGGGGGCGTCCGGGGAGCTGTTTTTT.